This is a list of T cell receptor beta chains from one sample in a study of cytomegalovirus exposure and HLA in healthy donors. Clones were read by immunoSEQ multiplex PCR, and TCRdb kept only the in-frame ones, dropping some. The sample carries 70,000 to 90,000 clones, roughly 80% recorded once. Sequences were obtained from PBMCs. These receptors were taken from a middle-aged man in good health and CMV-seronegative. Both conserved end residues are part of each CDR3. Each record gives: CDR3 protein, CDR3 DNA, clone size, CDR3 length, D gene, V gene, J gene. D genes are given only for firm matches. Clone sizes are given selectively: once, few, many, or a class where the clone is expanded.

CDR3 protein: CASSLAGTGILGEAFF; CDR3 DNA: TGCGCCAGCAGCTTGGCGGGGACAGGGATTTTAGGTGAAGCTTTCTTT; clone size: once; CDR3 length: 16; D gene: TRBD1; V gene: TRBV5-1; J gene: TRBJ1-1
CDR3 protein: CASSLSRYSGNTIYF; CDR3 DNA: TGTGCCAGCAGCTTAAGTCGGTACTCTGGAAACACCATATATTTT; clone size: once; CDR3 length: 15; D gene: .; V gene: TRBV13; J gene: TRBJ1-3
CDR3 protein: CASGGTLYNEQFF; CDR3 DNA: TGTGCCAGTGGCGGTACCCTCTACAATGAGCAGTTCTTC; clone size: once; CDR3 length: 13; D gene: .; V gene: TRBV19; J gene: TRBJ2-1
CDR3 protein: CASMGGRSFEQFF; CDR3 DNA: TGTGCCAGCATGGGGGGGCGGAGCTTTGAGCAGTTCTTC; clone size: .; CDR3 length: 13; D gene: .; V gene: TRBV27; J gene: TRBJ2-1
CDR3 protein: CASRDQGNTEAFF; CDR3 DNA: TGTGCCAGTCGAGACCAGGGAAACACTGAAGCTTTCTTT; clone size: once; CDR3 length: 13; D gene: .; V gene: TRBV19; J gene: TRBJ1-1
CDR3 protein: CASSLDTVSYGYTF; CDR3 DNA: TGTGCCAGCAGCTTGGACACAGTTAGCTATGGCTACACCTTC; clone size: few; CDR3 length: 14; D gene: .; V gene: TRBV5-4; J gene: TRBJ1-2
CDR3 protein: CASTLGVSNTQYF; CDR3 DNA: TGTGCCAGCACCTTAGGGGTGTCGAATACGCAGTATTTT; clone size: .; CDR3 length: 13; D gene: .; V gene: TRBV6-6; J gene: TRBJ2-3
CDR3 protein: CASHNWDRGRNEQFF; CDR3 DNA: TGCGCCAGCCACAACTGGGACAGGGGGCGGAATGAGCAGTTCTTC; clone size: .; CDR3 length: 15; D gene: TRBD1; V gene: TRBV5-1; J gene: TRBJ2-1
CDR3 protein: CASSLAGAYNEQFF; CDR3 DNA: TGTGCCAGTTCACTAGCGGGAGCCTACAATGAGCAGTTCTTC; clone size: .; CDR3 length: 14; D gene: TRBD2; V gene: TRBV2; J gene: TRBJ2-1
CDR3 protein: CASSIGGTVNQPQHF; CDR3 DNA: TGTGCCAGTAGTATTGGAGGGACAGTCAATCAGCCCCAGCATTTT; clone size: .; CDR3 length: 15; D gene: TRBD1; V gene: TRBV19; J gene: TRBJ1-5
CDR3 protein: CASSVFGGRDEQYF; CDR3 DNA: TGTGCCAGCAGCGTATTCGGGGGGCGGGACGAGCAGTACTTC; clone size: .; CDR3 length: 14; D gene: .; V gene: TRBV9; J gene: TRBJ2-7
CDR3 protein: CASSSPAGVDEAFF; CDR3 DNA: TGTGCCAGCAGCTCACCCGCCGGGGTTGATGAAGCTTTCTTT; clone size: .; CDR3 length: 14; D gene: .; V gene: TRBV11-1; J gene: TRBJ1-1